The 25 T cell receptor beta chains reported below all come from one sample, sequenced in a study of identical twins. TCRdb ran MiXCR on the 5' RACE reads and lists one entry per CDR3 protein. The table lists under 1 million distinct CDR3 sequences, around an eighth of them singletons. The same data also contributed to another study, on yellow fever vaccine responses in identical twins.

Sequenced input: PBMCs. Receptors were obtained from a woman aged 18-35 years in good health.

This sequence joins TRBV12-3 or TRBV12-4 and TRBJ2-2, with 10 bases lining up with TRBD2. The CDR3 is 20 amino acids. V shed 6 bases, J shed 0 bases, and the junction held 16 bases outside the gene matches. CDR3 nucleotides: TGTGCCAGCAGCAAATTTATCGGGCTAGCGGGAGTACCGAACACCGGGGAGCTGTTTTTT. It specifies CASSKFIGLAGVPNTGELFF.

This clonotype has at least ten counts. This chain joins TRBV20-1 and TRBJ2-1; 7 bases align to TRBD1. The CDR3 totals 15 residues. J gave up 10 bases and V 1 base, and 13 bases lay outside the gene matches. Germline assignment: CDR1 DFQATT and CDR2 SNEGSKA (reference sequence). The DNA of the CDR3 is TGCAGTGCTAGAGTGACCCCCGGGACAGCCAGCGAGCAGTTCTTC. It specifies CSARVTPGTASEQFF.

Only a few counts were recorded for this clonotype. The chain recombines TRBV20-1 with TRBJ2-5; D is uncertain. The V end lost 6 bases, the J end lost 3 bases, and 14 bases lay between the germline ends. The CDR3 has 13 residues. Germline V gene sequence: CDR1 DFQATT, CDR2 SNEGSKA (reference sequence). The CDR3 here is CSALKWMEETQYF. DNA of the CDR3: TGCAGTGCCCTTAAATGGATGGAAGAGACCCAGTACTTC.

The CDR3 region has the DNA TGTGCCAGCAAATACGACAGGGACACTGAAGCTTTCTTT. Translation: CASKYDRDTEAFF. The chain uses TRBV27 and TRBJ1-1, with TRBD1 matching 7 bases. In germline, CDR1 is MNHEY, CDR2 SMNVEV (reference sequence). V was pared by 7 bases and J by 3 bases, with 5 bases of the junction left unmatched. This CDR3 has 13 residues.

This clonotype has ten or more counts. This rearrangement joins TRBV24-1 to TRBJ1-1; tentatively, D is TRBD1 (6 bases). Germline CDR1 reads KGHDR; CDR2 reads SFDVKD. The ends were cut back, 10 bases at V and 5 bases at J, with 19 bases in the middle. The CDR3 extends over 14 amino acids. CDR3: CATRSGALETEAFF. The CDR3 DNA sequence: TGTGCCACTCGGTCAGGGGCTTTGGAAACTGAAGCTTTCTTT.

This chain joins TRBV29-1 and TRBJ2-3; D call uncertain. The length of the CDR3 is 12 residues. Germline V gene sequence: CDR1 SQVTM, CDR2 ANQGSEA. The V end lost 4 bases, the J end lost 2 bases, and 7 bases lay between the germline ends. In DNA, the CDR3 is TGCAGCGTTGTGTCATACACAGATACGCAGTATTTT. Its translation is CSVVSYTDTQYF.

This clonotype was recorded at least ten times. The chain employs TRBV29-1 and TRBJ2-3, with 10 bases matching TRBD2. Trimming at V came to 8 bases and at J to 3 bases, leaving 8 bases not matched to a gene. This CDR3 is 14 amino acids long. Germline V gene data show CDR1 as SQVTM and CDR2 as ANQGSEA. DNA of the CDR3: TGCAGCTTGTGGACTAGCGGCTCGACAGATACGCAGTATTTT. Its translation: CSLWTSGSTDTQYF.

This clonotype has only a few counts. The chain employs TRBV24-1 and TRBJ2-1; 9 bases are a match to TRBD2. CDR1 and CDR2 (germline): KGHDR, SFDVKD. The V segment lost 4 bases and the J segment 8 bases; nucleotides outside the gene matches: 8. The CDR3 contains 15 residues. The CDR3 here is CATSETGTSIDEQFF. The CDR3 DNA reads TGTGCCACCAGTGAGACCGGGACTAGCATCGATGAGCAGTTCTTC.

The chain carries TRBV12-3 or TRBV12-4 and TRBJ2-2, with 9 bases lining up with TRBD2. V trimming: 7 bases; J trimming: 4 bases; junction bases outside the gene matches: 7. CDR3 length: 15 amino acids. CDR3 region: CASTPLAGATGELFF. The CDR3 bases are TGTGCCAGCACCCCCTTAGCGGGGGCCACCGGGGAGCTGTTTTTT.

The chain carries TRBV9 and TRBJ2-1; TRBD2 agrees at 8 bases. Unmatched junction bases numbered 18, after V lost 3 bases and J lost 4 bases. The CDR3 contains 19 residues. Germline CDR1 is SGDLS and CDR2 is YYNGEE. CDR3 in amino acids: CASSGFGTGGGTSYNEQFF. The CDR3 nucleotides are TGTGCCAGCAGCGGCTTCGGAACGGGAGGCGGGACTAGTTACAATGAGCAGTTCTTC.

The chain is built from TRBV20-1 and TRBJ2-5; D uncertain. Germline V gives CDR1 DFQATT, CDR2 SNEGSKA (reference sequence). V lost 6 bases and J lost 0, with 26 bases in between. The CDR3 consists of 18 residues. CDR3 protein: CSATLGGGSRWYQETQYF. CDR3 DNA: TGCAGTGCAACGCTAGGCGGCGGTTCTAGGTGGTACCAAGAGACCCAGTACTTC.

This clonotype was seen only a few times. The V gene is TRBV15, the J gene TRBJ2-7; no firm D call. Trimming shortened V by 1 base and J by 0 bases, and 10 bases separated the two germline ends. Germline CDR1 is LNHNV and CDR2 is YYDKDF (reference sequence). CDR3 length: 15 residues. CDR3 nucleotides: TGTGCCACCAGCAGAGCCCGCTTTAACTCCTACGAGCAGTACTTC. Translating it yields CATSRARFNSYEQYF.

V is TRBV12-3 or TRBV12-4 and J is TRBJ2-1, with 12 bases lining up with TRBD2. This CDR3 contains 15 residues. V was clipped by 6 bases and J by 3 bases; unmatched bases: 3. The CDR3 DNA follows: TGTGCCAGCAGATGGACTAGCGGGGACTACAATGAGCAGTTCTTC. It translates to CASRWTSGDYNEQFF.

This clonotype was recorded a few times. This chain joins TRBV5-6 and TRBJ2-1; D is undetermined. The CDR3 contains 18 residues. Germline values: CDR1 SGHDT, CDR2 YYEEEE. The V end was cut by 4 bases, the J end by 9 bases, with 29 bases between. The chain's CDR3 is CASSLTYFERLILPEQFF. The CDR3 DNA reads TGTGCCAGCAGCCTCACCTATTTTGAGCGATTGATCCTCCCTGAGCAGTTCTTC.

This sequence joins TRBV19 and TRBJ2-1; the match to TRBD2 covers 11 bases. The ends lost 7 bases at V and 6 bases at J; junction bases unmatched: 8. The CDR3 spans 15 residues. CDR1 and CDR2 from the germline V gene are LNHDA and SQIVND (reference sequence). The CDR3 protein is CASTPIAGGLNEQFF. In DNA form, the CDR3 reads TGTGCCAGTACCCCTATAGCGGGGGGGCTCAATGAGCAGTTCTTC. The whole variable domain, remainder taken from reference TRBV19 and TRBJ2-1, is DGGITQSPKYLFRKEGQNVTLSCEQNLNHDAMYWYRQDPGQGLRLIYYSQIVNDFQKGDIAEGYSVSREKKESFPLTVTSAQKNPTAFYLCASTPIAGGLNEQFFGPGTRLTVL.

The chain links TRBV6-2 or TRBV6-3 to TRBJ2-7; TRBD2 aligns across 11 bases. The trim removed 2 bases at V and 7 bases at J, leaving 25 bases unmatched. The CDR3 consists of 21 residues. Germline V lookup: CDR1 MNHEY, CDR2 SVGEGT. CDR3 protein: CASSYGTPGESIAGGLWEQYF. The DNA of the CDR3 is TGTGCCAGCAGTTACGGGACCCCGGGAGAATCAATAGCGGGAGGGTTATGGGAGCAGTACTTC.

About this clonotype itself: A read error may produce the germline difference seen at one junction end. The J gene is TRBJ2-3, the V gene TRBV12-3 or TRBV12-4; D is tentatively TRBD1 or TRBD2 (6 bases each). The CDR3 spans 17 residues. CDR3 sequence (DNA): TGTACCAGCAGGCCCTCACTAGGGGGGCGTTACACAGATACGCAGTATTTT. It specifies CTSRPSLGGRYTDTQYF.

This chain uses TRBV6-2 or TRBV6-3 with TRBJ1-4; D unclear. This CDR3 spans 11 amino acids. Germline V gene lookup returns CDR1 MNHEY and CDR2 SVGEGT. V was pared by 3 bases and J by 6 bases, with 2 bases between. Written as DNA, the CDR3 is TGTGCCAGCAGTTATCATGAAAAACTGTTTTTT. It encodes CASSYHEKLFF.

This clonotype was observed a few times. The CDR3 loop reads CSAEGYRTEQFF. CDR3 coding DNA: TGCAGTGCTGAGGGGTACAGGACGGAGCAGTTCTTC. J is TRBJ2-1 and V is TRBV20-1; tentatively, D is TRBD1 or TRBD2 (5 bases each). The CDR3 length is 12 residues. Trimming removed 5 bases from V and 10 bases from J, with 15 bases in between. Germline V gives CDR1 DFQATT, CDR2 SNEGSKA (reference sequence).

This clonotype occurred many times. The rearrangement uses TRBV11-2 and TRBJ2-1, with 8 nucleotides matching TRBD2. The CDR3 contains 17 residues. Germline assignment: CDR1 SGHAT and CDR2 FQNNGV. After removal of 1 base from V and 6 bases from J, the junction contained 11 bases not matched to a gene. CDR3 amino acids: CASSLGGGPYLFNEQFF. CDR3 DNA: TGTGCCAGCAGCTTAGGCGGGGGGCCCTACCTTTTCAATGAGCAGTTCTTC.

This clonotype was seen a handful of times. V and J are TRBV24-1 and TRBJ2-5, with TRBD2 as a possible D gene (5 bases). The CDR3 runs 11 residues. Germline CDR1 and CDR2: KGHDR and SFDVKD. V dropped 9 bases and J dropped 5 bases, with 9 bases sitting between them. The CDR3 DNA follows: TGTGCCACCCCGGGGTGGGAGACCCAGTACTTC. Encoded protein: CATPGWETQYF.

This clonotype was found a few times. The V gene is TRBV20-1, the J gene TRBJ2-7; TRBD1 aligns across 11 bases. Trimming at V came to 6 bases and at J to 4 bases, leaving 5 bases not matched to a gene. This CDR3 is 13 amino acids long. In germline, CDR1 is DFQATT, CDR2 SNEGSKA (reference sequence). The CDR3 spells CSARRDRGYEQYF. The CDR3 DNA sequence: TGCAGTGCGCGCCGGGACAGGGGGTACGAGCAGTACTTC.

This chain connects TRBV6-1 to TRBJ2-7; unclear D gene. Trimming shortened V by 10 bases and J by 4 bases, and 11 bases separated the two germline ends. CDR3 size: 11 residues. Per germline, CDR1 MNHNS and CDR2 SASEGT. The CDR3 here is CATLDWYEQYV. CDR3 DNA: TGTGCCACCTTAGATTGGTACGAGCAGTACGTC.

In this sample, this clonotype turned up many times. The chain carries TRBV2 and TRBJ2-7, with TRBD2 matching over 8 bases. Germline values: CDR1 SNHLY, CDR2 FYNNEI. The V gene end was trimmed by 3 bases and the J gene end by 5 bases; junction bases not matched to a gene: 9. This CDR3 is built from 15 residues. This chain's CDR3 is CASSDWGSGSHEQYF. The CDR3 coding sequence is TGTGCCAGCAGTGACTGGGGCAGCGGGAGCCACGAGCAGTACTTC. Full variable domain (remainder filled in from reference TRBV2 and TRBJ2-7): EPEVTQTPSHQVTQMGQEVILRCVPISNHLYFYWYRQILGQKVEFLVSFYNNEISEKSEIFDDQFSVERPDGSNFTLKIRSTKLEDSAMYFCASSDWGSGSHEQYFGPGTRLTVT.

The chain employs TRBV4-2 and TRBJ2-5, with 10 bases aligning to TRBD2. The CDR3 runs to 18 residues. V trimming: 4 bases; J trimming: 1 base; junction bases outside the gene matches: 12. In germline, CDR1 is LGHNA, CDR2 YNFKEQ. CDR3 DNA: TGTGCCAGCAGCCTCGGAGTTCGGACTAGCGGTATCCAAGAGACCCAGTACTTC. This sequence encodes CASSLGVRTSGIQETQYF.